Shown below are 6 T cell receptor beta chains from a single sample sequenced in a study of OX40 agonist ivuxolimab in advanced cancers. Generated by immunoSEQ multiplex PCR, the TCRdb table keeps only in-frame clones and is missing some. The table lists approximately 76,000 clones, roughly 88% of them singletons, with about 6% in the top ten. This material consisted of CD4+ or CD8+ T cells sorted from blood, taken in a trial of the OX40 agonist ivuxolimab. Receptors were obtained from an adult with an advanced solid tumor such as melanoma, head and neck, liver or kidney cancer.

This clone is a singleton in its sample. The chain has TRBV27 and TRBJ1-6, with 8 bases matching TRBD1. After removal of 5 bases from V and 11 bases from J, the junction contained 8 bases not matched to a gene. Germline V gene data show CDR1 as MNHEY and CDR2 as SMNVEV (reference sequence). The CDR3 sequence is 14 residues long. CDR3 loop: CASSLDRGETPLHF. Written as DNA, the CDR3 is TGTGCCAGCAGTCTCGACAGGGGTGAGACACCCCTCCACTTT.

The chain recombines TRBV19 with TRBJ2-2; tentatively, D is TRBD1 (6 bases). The ends were cut back, 9 bases at V and 0 bases at J, with 14 bases in the middle. CDR1 and CDR2 (germline): LNHDA, SQIVND (reference sequence). The CDR3 is 15 residues long. DNA for the CDR3: TGTGCCAGCACGCCGGGACAACCGAACACCGGGGAGCTGTTTTTT. Its translation: CASTPGQPNTGELFF. The whole variable domain, remainder taken from reference TRBV19 and TRBJ2-2, is DGGITQSPKYLFRKEGQNVTLSCEQNLNHDAMYWYRQDPGQGLRLIYYSQIVNDFQKGDIAEGYSVSREKKESFPLTVTSAQKNPTAFYLCASTPGQPNTGELFFGEGSRLTVL.

V and J are TRBV19 and TRBJ2-3, with TRBD1 identical over 9 bases. From germline, CDR1 is LNHDA and CDR2 SQIVND (reference sequence). J lost 6 bases, V lost 3 bases, and 7 bases had no gene match. The CDR3 sequence is 15 residues long. The CDR3 nucleotides are TGTGCCAGTAGTATCCAACAGGGGGCGCTCGATACGCAGTATTTT. This gives the protein CASSIQQGALDTQYF.

V and J are TRBV29-1 and TRBJ2-1; tentatively, D is TRBD2 (6 bases). The CDR3 runs 12 residues. CDR1 is SQVTM, CDR2 ANQGSEA, per germline. The CDR3 spells CSSGLRGDEQFF. The CDR3, as DNA: TGCAGTTCGGGTTTGCGGGGCGATGAGCAGTTCTTC.

CDR3 in DNA: TGTGCCAGCAGCCGTAACCGGGACAGCTATGGCTACACCTTC. Translation gives CASSRNRDSYGYTF. The chain employs TRBV11-1 and TRBJ1-2; 7 nucleotides line up with TRBD1. Germline loops: CDR1 SGHAT, CDR2 FQDESV (reference sequence). Trimming cost V 5 bases and J 4 bases; bases outside gene matches: 7. The CDR3 length is 14 residues. The whole variable domain, remainder taken from reference TRBV11-1 and TRBJ1-2, is EAEVAQSPRYKITEKSQAVAFWCDPISGHATLYWYRQILGQGPELLVQFQDESVVDDSQLPKDRFSAERLKGVDSTLKIQPAELGDSAMYLCASSRNRDSYGYTFGSGTRLTVV.

The chain couples TRBV20-1 to TRBJ1-1; D is unclear. This CDR3 spans 11 amino acids. The V gene lost 0 bases and the J gene lost 4 bases, with 3 bases spanning the gap. Germline CDR1 is DFQATT and CDR2 is SNEGSKA (reference sequence). The CDR3 bases are TGCAGTGCTAGAGATTTCACTGAAGCTTTCTTT. Translation gives CSARDFTEAFF.